This T cell receptor beta chain was captured by sequencing in a study of T cell responses to AZD1222 COVID-19 vaccine. V lost 3 bases, J lost 3 bases, and 4 bases stayed unmatched. The CDR3 length is 14 residues. From germline, CDR1 is SEHNR and CDR2 FQNEAQ (reference sequence). Assay used: immunoSEQ multiplex PCR; TCRdb lists only in-frame clones, some missing. The profile covers roughly 51,000 clones, with roughly 90% appearing a single time and roughly 15% taken by the ten largest. Points from the study as a whole: Regions 160-218 and 743-854 dominated among vaccine-associated CD4 TCRs spanning spike. Baseline seropositives among AZD1222 recipients totaled only five or six. Unmutated variant regions reportedly attract nearly half of all spike-specific TCRs. Females made up more of the donors, who were largely white British, and clonal diversity may have come out too low.

A word on this clone: What it recognizes is unknown.

The material was peripheral blood, obtained 28 days after the second AZD1222 dose. The origin of this receptor is an adult who received the AZD1222 COVID-19 vaccine. This chain connects TRBV7-9 to TRBJ2-5; 7 positions agree with TRBD2. The DNA for the CDR3 is TGTGCCAGCAGCTTTCAAGGGAGGGAAGAGACCCAGTACTTC. Its translation is CASSFQGREETQYF.